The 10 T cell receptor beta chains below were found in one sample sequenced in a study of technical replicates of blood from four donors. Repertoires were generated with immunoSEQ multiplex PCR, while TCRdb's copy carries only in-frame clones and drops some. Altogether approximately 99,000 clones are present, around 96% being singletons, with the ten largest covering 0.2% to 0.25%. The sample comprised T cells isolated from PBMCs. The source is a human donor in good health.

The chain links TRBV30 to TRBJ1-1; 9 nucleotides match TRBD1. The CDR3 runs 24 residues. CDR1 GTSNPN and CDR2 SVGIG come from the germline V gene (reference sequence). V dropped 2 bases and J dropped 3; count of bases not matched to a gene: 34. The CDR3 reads CAWSTLNWSQNLPGTGPRHTEAFF. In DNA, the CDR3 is TGTGCCTGGAGTACTCTAAATTGGTCCCAAAACCTTCCCGGGACAGGGCCGAGACACACTGAAGCTTTCTTT.

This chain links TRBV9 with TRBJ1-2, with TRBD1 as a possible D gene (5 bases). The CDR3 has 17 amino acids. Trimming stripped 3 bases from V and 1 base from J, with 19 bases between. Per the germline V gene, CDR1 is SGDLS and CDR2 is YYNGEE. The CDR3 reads CASSARTPISNNYGYTF. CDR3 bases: TGTGCCAGCAGCGCACGGACACCGATATCTAATAACTATGGCTACACCTTC.

The CDR3 DNA reads TGTGCCAGCAGCCCCCGTCCGGGGGTAATGTTATCCGGGGAGCTGTTTTTT. Translated, it gives CASSPRPGVMLSGELFF. The genes are TRBV7-9 and TRBJ2-2, with TRBD2 as a possible D gene (6 bases). In germline, CDR1 is SEHNR, CDR2 FQNEAQ (reference sequence). The CDR3 is 17 amino acids. V dropped 5 bases and J dropped 6 bases, with 22 bases sitting between them.

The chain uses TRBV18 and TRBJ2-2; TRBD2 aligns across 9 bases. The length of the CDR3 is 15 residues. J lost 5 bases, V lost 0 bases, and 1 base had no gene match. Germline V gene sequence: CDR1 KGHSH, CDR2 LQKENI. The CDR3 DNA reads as TGTGCCAGCTCACCACCGGCGGGGGGGACCGGGGAGCTGTTTTTT. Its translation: CASSPPAGGTGELFF.

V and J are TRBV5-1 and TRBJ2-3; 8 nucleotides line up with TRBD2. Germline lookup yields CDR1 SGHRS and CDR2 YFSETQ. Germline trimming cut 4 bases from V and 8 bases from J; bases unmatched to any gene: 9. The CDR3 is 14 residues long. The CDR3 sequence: CASSLTSGALTQYF. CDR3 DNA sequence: TGCGCCAGCAGCCTCACTAGCGGCGCTCTTACGCAGTATTTT.

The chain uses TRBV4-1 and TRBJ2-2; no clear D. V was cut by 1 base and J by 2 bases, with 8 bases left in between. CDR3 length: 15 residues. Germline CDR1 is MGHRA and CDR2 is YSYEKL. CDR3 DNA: TGCGCCAGCAGCCAAGCAAGCGCTAACACCGGGGAGCTGTTTTTT. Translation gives CASSQASANTGELFF.

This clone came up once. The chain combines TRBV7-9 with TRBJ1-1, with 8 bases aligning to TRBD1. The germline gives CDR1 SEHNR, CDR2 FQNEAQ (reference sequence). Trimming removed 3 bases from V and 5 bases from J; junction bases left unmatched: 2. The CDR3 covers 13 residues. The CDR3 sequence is CASSFQGATEAFF. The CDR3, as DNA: TGTGCCAGCAGCTTCCAGGGGGCAACTGAAGCTTTCTTT.

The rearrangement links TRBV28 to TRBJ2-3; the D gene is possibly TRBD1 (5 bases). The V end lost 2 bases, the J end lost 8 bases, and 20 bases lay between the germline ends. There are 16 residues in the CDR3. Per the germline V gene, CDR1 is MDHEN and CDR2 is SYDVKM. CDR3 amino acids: CASSLGYDRKGATQYF. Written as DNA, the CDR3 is TGTGCCAGCAGTTTAGGGTACGACAGAAAGGGTGCTACGCAGTATTTT.

The CDR3 region is CASSMATGRVSNQPQHF. Written as DNA, the CDR3 is TGTGCCAGTAGTATGGCCACAGGGAGAGTTAGCAATCAGCCCCAGCATTTT. The chain combines TRBV19 with TRBJ1-5; tentatively, D is TRBD1 (6 bases). The CDR3 sequence is 17 residues long. The germline V gene has CDR1 LNHDA and CDR2 SQIVND (reference sequence). The V and J ends lost 3 bases and 0 bases respectively, with 15 bases between them.

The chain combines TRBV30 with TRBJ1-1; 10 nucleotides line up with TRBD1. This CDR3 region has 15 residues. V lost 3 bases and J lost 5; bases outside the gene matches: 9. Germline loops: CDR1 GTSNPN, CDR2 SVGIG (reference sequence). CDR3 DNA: TGTGCCTGGAGGCCTAGACAGGGGGCAGGAACTGAAGCTTTCTTT. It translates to CAWRPRQGAGTEAFF.